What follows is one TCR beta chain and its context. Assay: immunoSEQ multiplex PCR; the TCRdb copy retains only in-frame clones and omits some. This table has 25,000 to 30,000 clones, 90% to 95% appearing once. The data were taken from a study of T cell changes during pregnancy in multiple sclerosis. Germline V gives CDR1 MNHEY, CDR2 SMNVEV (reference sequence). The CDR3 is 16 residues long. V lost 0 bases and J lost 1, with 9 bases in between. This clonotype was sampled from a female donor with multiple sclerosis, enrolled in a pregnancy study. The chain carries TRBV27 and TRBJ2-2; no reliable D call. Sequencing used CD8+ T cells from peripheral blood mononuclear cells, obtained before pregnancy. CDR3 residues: CASSLSSYLNTGELFF. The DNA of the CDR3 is TGTGCCAGCAGTTTATCGTCGTACTTGAACACCGGGGAGCTGTTTTTT.